One and the same sample provided the 21 T cell receptor beta chains below, sequenced in a study of tumor-infiltrating lymphocytes in primary liver carcinoma. The input was approximately 500 ng total RNA; TCR beta cDNA was made from it with a constant-region primer. Amplification in three nested multiplex PCR rounds with slightly modified ARM-PCR gave rise to TCR beta libraries. The first two PCR rounds, roughly 11 cycles each, used TRBV1-TRBV30 forward primers and a C-beta reverse primer. TCRdb ran MiXCR on the multiplex PCR reads and lists one entry per CDR3 protein. The sample has tens of thousands of distinct CDR3 sequences, approximately 77% seen once. Co-extraction yielded RNA and DNA from roughly 21-30 mg of unsorted bulk tissue. Source material: liver tumor tissue from sampling region 5. Indicated subset: tumor region T5, tumor centre. These receptors originate from a woman younger than 45 with primary liver carcinoma and hepatitis B virus infection.

V usage is TRBV29-1 and J usage is TRBJ2-3; a weak D match, TRBD2 (8 bases). V was shortened by 6 bases and J by 2 bases, with 45 bases between the two germline ends. Germline CDR1 is SQVTM and CDR2 is ANQGSEA. The CDR3 extends over 24 amino acids. The CDR3 bases are TGCAGCGTAGAGCAGATACATGGCCGACAGGGCTCGGCGGAAATTAGCGGGGACACAGATACGCAGTATTTT. Residues: CSVEQIHGRQGSAEISGDTDTQYF.

This clonotype was recorded many times. V is TRBV4-1 and J is TRBJ2-1; 9 bases are shared with TRBD2. The CDR3 runs 14 residues. From germline, CDR1 is MGHRA and CDR2 YSYEKL. The V gene end was trimmed by 3 bases and the J gene end by 4 bases; junction bases not matched to a gene: 1. The CDR3 loop is CASSQAGGYNEQFF. The DNA of the CDR3 is TGCGCCAGCAGCCAGGCGGGAGGGTACAATGAGCAGTTCTTC.

This sequence joins TRBV28 and TRBJ2-3; D may correspond to TRBD1 or TRBD2 (5 bases each). The CDR3 sequence is 17 residues long. Trimming removed 3 bases from V and 1 base from J, with 17 bases in between. From germline, CDR1 is MDHEN and CDR2 SYDVKM. The chain's CDR3 is CASSFESMMGGTDTQYF. In nucleotides, the CDR3 is TGTGCCAGCAGTTTTGAGAGTATGATGGGGGGCACAGATACGCAGTATTTT.

Turning to this clonotype: One end of the junction does not line up with germline, which may come from a read error. J is TRBJ2-1 and V is TRBV29-1; the D gene is possibly TRBD2 (5 bases). From germline, CDR1 is SQVTM and CDR2 ANQGSEA. The CDR3 length is 13 residues. The CDR3 loop reads CGVGGLAVTEQFF. DNA of the CDR3: TGCGGCGTGGGTGGACTGGCTGTGACTGAGCAGTTCTTC.

This clonotype is medium-sized within its sample. V and J are TRBV4-2 and TRBJ1-6; unclear D gene. This CDR3 has 15 amino acids. CDR1 and CDR2 from the germline V gene are LGHNA and YNFKEQ. Trimming removed 0 bases from V and 13 bases from J, with 16 bases in between. The CDR3 spells CASSQDITAVQPLHF. CDR3 DNA sequence: TGTGCCAGCAGCCAAGATATCACCGCCGTTCAGCCCCTCCACTTT.

The CDR3 bases are TGTGCCAGCAGCTTCATGGGTTACGGACGGTACTTC. Its protein is CASSFMGYGRYF. The chain uses TRBV11-1 and TRBJ2-7; D ambiguous. The CDR3 has 12 residues. The germline V gene encodes CDR1 SGHAT and CDR2 FQDESV (reference sequence). V was pared by 3 bases and J by 12 bases, with 15 bases between.

The J gene is TRBJ2-7, the V gene TRBV6-1; D is unclear. There are 15 residues in the CDR3. Trimming removed 2 bases from V and 3 bases from J, with 14 bases in between. From germline, CDR1 is MNHNS and CDR2 SASEGT. CDR3 in DNA: TGTGCCAGCAGTGAAACGGTAGTGGGAAACTACGAGCAGTACTTC. It codes for CASSETVVGNYEQYF.

Notes on this clonotype: Its ends do not fully match the called genes, so a read error is possible. V usage is TRBV7-8 and J usage is TRBJ2-7; D is possibly TRBD1 (6 bases). Germline CDR1 is SGHVS and CDR2 is FQNEAQ. The CDR3 is 16 amino acids. The CDR3 sequence: CTSSSLDSSRYYELYF. CDR3 nucleotides: TGTACCAGTAGCTCCTTGGACAGCTCGAGGTACTACGAGCTGTACTTC.

At least ten counts were recorded for this clonotype. This chain links TRBV7-9 with TRBJ2-1; D is unclear. CDR1 is SEHNR and CDR2 is FQNEAQ in the germline V gene (reference sequence). The CDR3 is 11 amino acids. V was trimmed by 6 bases and J by 5 bases, leaving 5 bases between them. The CDR3 coding sequence is TGTGCCAGCAGGCGCGACAATGAGCAGTTCTTC. It translates to CASRRDNEQFF.

Regarding this clonotype: Without the conserved terminal phenylalanine or tryptophan, this CDR3 likely stems from a read error. This chain links TRBV29-1 with TRBJ2-1; D unclear. The CDR3 covers 12 residues. Germline V lookup: CDR1 SQVTM, CDR2 ANQGSEA. This CDR3 is CIALTDYNEQFV. Written as DNA, the CDR3 is TGCATCGCCCTAACGGACTACAATGAGCAGTTCGTC.

Remarks on this clonotype: The junction and the germline gene differ at one end; a read error may be behind it. The chain carries TRBV7-8 and TRBJ1-5; D call uncertain. The CDR3 extends over 15 amino acids. Per the germline V gene, CDR1 is SGHVS and CDR2 is FQNEAQ. CDR3: CASGLAPTSNQHQHF. DNA of the CDR3: TGTGCCAGCGGCTTAGCGCCGACCAGCAATCAGCACCAGCATTTT.

Points on this clonotype: A read error is likely, as this CDR3 ends without the conserved phenylalanine or tryptophan. Here the CDR3 reads CASSYALLGTQYL. The CDR3 coding sequence is TGTGCCAGCAGTTACGCGTTGTTGGGTACGCAGTATCTT. The rearrangement uses TRBV6-2 or TRBV6-3 and TRBJ2-3, with no clear D. CDR3 length equals 13 residues. V was shortened by 2 bases and J by 8 bases, with 11 bases between the two germline ends. Germline CDR1 MNHEY, CDR2 SVGEGT.

Note on this clonotype: Here the CDR3 omits its conserved ending phenylalanine or tryptophan, so a read error is the likely source. No DNA is shown, since the ends of the CDR3 on it are uncertain; the CDR3 is the one TCRdb lists. The rearrangement uses TRBV28 and TRBJ1-2. The CDR3 is 12 residues long, ends included. The germline CDR1 and CDR2 sequences are MDHEN and SYDVKM. The chain's CDR3 is CANSLLPNGYIL.

Notes on this clonotype: One end of the junction varies from germline; a read error may be responsible. V gene TRBV4-3 combines with J gene TRBJ2-3; possibly TRBD2 for D (5 bases). The CDR3 is 16 residues long. CDR1 LGHNA and CDR2 YSLEER come from the germline V gene. This CDR3 reads CVSSQGYAGARHTQYF. CDR3 in DNA: TGCGTCAGCAGCCAAGGTTATGCGGGCGCCAGGCATACGCAGTATTTT.

This clonotype was recorded at least ten times. Because the CDR3 is missing its conserved closing phenylalanine or tryptophan, this is likely a read error. The chain links TRBV12-3 or TRBV12-4 to TRBJ2-4; 9 bases line up with TRBD1. The length of the CDR3 is 17 residues. J was trimmed by 8 bases and V by 7 bases; bases with no gene match: 18. The CDR3 DNA follows: TGTGCCAGCACCATGGGGGTCGGGACAGGGACGAAAGACATTCAGTACCTC. Its translation is CASTMGVGTGTKDIQYL.

As concerns this clonotype: Lacking the conserved final phenylalanine or tryptophan, this CDR3 likely reflects a read error. V gene TRBV7-9 combines with J gene TRBJ2-7; D not resolved. V lost 0 bases to trimming and J lost 5 bases, with 14 bases between them. The germline CDR1 and CDR2 sequences are SEHNR and FQNEAQ (reference sequence). The CDR3 extends over 15 amino acids. The CDR3 loop is CASSLAGAPMDEQYS. CDR3 coding DNA: TGTGCCAGCAGCTTAGCAGGAGCCCCCATGGACGAGCAGTACTCC.

The chain links TRBV28 to TRBJ1-5; D is uncertain. The V gene's germline CDR1 is MDHEN and CDR2 SYDVKM. The CDR3 has 12 amino acids. V was clipped by 5 bases and J by 10 bases, with 12 bases between them. The CDR3: CASSLLLGPQHF. CDR3 nucleotide sequence: TGTGCCAGCAGTCTTCTCTTGGGCCCCCAGCATTTT.

With regard to this clonotype: The junction shows a germline mismatch at one end, possibly a read error. V gene TRBV5-1 combines with J gene TRBJ1-4, with D possibly TRBD1 on 5 matching bases. Germline V gene sequence: CDR1 SGHRS, CDR2 YFSETQ. CDR3 length: 14 amino acids. The CDR3 DNA reads as TGTGCCAGCAGCCCCTGGGGCGGTAATGAAAAACTGATTTTT. It encodes CASSPWGGNEKLIF.

Worth noting for this clonotype: The CDR3 carries no conserved terminal phenylalanine or tryptophan, so it likely arises from a read error. The V gene is TRBV11-3, the J gene TRBJ2-3; D perhaps matches TRBD2 (6 bases). This CDR3 contains 16 residues. The V gene's germline CDR1 is SGHNT and CDR2 YENEEA. In DNA form, the CDR3 reads TGTGTCAGCAGCTCTGGGAGCGGGCGAGGCACAGATACGCAGTATTCT. Translation: CVSSSGSGRGTDTQYS.

This clonotype showed up many times. The CDR3 nucleotides are TGTGCCAGCAGCCCCTATTTGAACACTGAAGCTTTCTTT. This sequence encodes CASSPYLNTEAFF. J is TRBJ1-1 and V is TRBV7-3; no definite D call. Trimming left V 5 bases short and J 0 bases short, with 7 bases between. The CDR3 is made up of 13 amino acids. In germline, CDR1 is SGHTA, CDR2 FQGTGA.

Notes on this clonotype: Its ends do not fully match the called genes, so a read error is possible. V gene TRBV7-8 combines with J gene TRBJ2-7, with TRBD1 as a possible D gene (5 bases). CDR1 is SGHVS, CDR2 FQNEAQ, per germline. The CDR3 runs to 14 residues. CDR3 sequence: CASRLDARQYEQYF. CDR3 nucleotides: TGTGCCAGCAGATTAGATGCCAGACAGTATGAGCAGTACTTC.